The rows below give T cell receptor beta chains drawn from one sample of a study of T cell repertoires in cytomegalovirus infection. A single record per CDR3 protein comes from TCRdb applying MiXCR to the reads. The repertoire has about 160,000 distinct CDR3 sequences, about a fifth of them found once; the top ten carry 20% to 30%. Their antigens remain unidentified. The sample in question was CD8+ T cells from cultured PBMCs, obtained from culture after CMV antigen stimulation. Receptors were obtained from a human donor in good health (CMV status not recorded). Some clones in this sample may be carry-over from other donors' samples. The CDR3 runs from the conserved cysteine through the conserved F or W. A D gene is named only where the DNA matches it firmly. Rows give clone size only sometimes, using once, few, many, or a class for an expanded clone.

>TRBV12-3/TRBV12-4|TRBJ1-1|17|TRBD1|.
CASSLHGSTGLDTEAFF
TGTGCCAGCAGTTTACACGGTTCGACAGGGTTGGACACTGAAGCTTTCTTT
>TRBV7-9|TRBJ2-7|14|TRBD1|.
CASSPTQGIYEQYF
TGTGCCAGCAGCCCTACACAGGGGATCTACGAGCAGTACTTC
>TRBV6-1|TRBJ1-5|16|TRBD1|few
CASSDWGQGASQPQHF
TGTGCCAGCAGTGACTGGGGACAGGGGGCGAGTCAGCCCCAGCATTTT
>TRBV19|TRBJ2-5|13|.|few
CASSGLWSETQYF
TGTGCCAGTAGCGGTCTTTGGTCAGAGACCCAGTACTTC
>TRBV6-2/TRBV6-3|TRBJ2-1|14|TRBD1|.
CASKDRGPYNEQFF
TGTGCCAGCAAGGACAGGGGACCCTACAATGAGCAGTTCTTC
>TRBV29-1|TRBJ2-1|13|TRBD1|few
CSVEGQGYNEQFF
TGCAGCGTTGAAGGACAGGGATACAATGAGCAGTTCTTC
>TRBV10-3|TRBJ2-7|15|TRBD2|.
CATLRRSGGPYEQYF
TGTGCCACCTTACGGCGTTCGGGGGGACCCTACGAGCAGTACTTC
>TRBV7-2|TRBJ1-1|12|.|.
CASRGVGTEAFF
TGTGCCAGCCGGGGAGTCGGGACTGAAGCTTTCTTT
>TRBV12-3/TRBV12-4|TRBJ2-7|14|.|.
CASSFGGRSYEQYF
TGTGCCAGCAGTTTCGGGGGACGGTCCTACGAGCAGTACTTC
>TRBV6-1|TRBJ2-3|16|.|few
CASSEKQALILDTQYF
TGTGCCAGCAGTGAAAAACAGGCCTTAATTTTGGATACGCAGTATTTT
>TRBV7-2|TRBJ1-1|19|TRBD1|.
CASSWSFYPGTGANTEAFF
TGTGCCAGCAGTTGGTCCTTTTACCCCGGAACAGGGGCGAACACTGAAGCTTTCTTT
>TRBV19|TRBJ1-5|15|.|.
CASSFPLGRHQPQHF
TGTGCCAGTAGTTTCCCGCTGGGGCGGCATCAGCCCCAGCATTTT
>TRBV7-9|TRBJ2-7|13|TRBD1|few
CASSPRGPYEQYF
TGTGCCAGCAGCCCCAGGGGGCCCTACGAGCAGTACTTC
>TRBV12-3/TRBV12-4|TRBJ1-1|14|.|few
CASSLFRPGAEAFF
TGTGCCAGCAGTTTATTTCGTCCAGGGGCTGAAGCTTTCTTT
>TRBV7-2|TRBJ2-1|14|.|.
CASSLIGFYNEQFF
TGTGCCAGCAGCTTAATAGGGTTCTACAATGAGCAGTTCTTC
>TRBV27|TRBJ1-2|14|.|.
CASSSGGADYGYTF
TGTGCCAGCAGTTCGGGGGGGGCGGACTATGGCTACACCTTC
>TRBV6-1|TRBJ1-6|17|.|.
CASRMGRRSSYNSPLHF
TGTGCCAGCAGAATGGGACGGAGAAGCTCCTATAATTCACCCCTCCACTTT
>TRBV6-1|TRBJ2-7|15|TRBD2|many
CASSWTSWSSGEQYF
TGTGCCAGCAGCTGGACTAGTTGGAGCAGCGGCGAGCAGTACTTC
>TRBV12-3/TRBV12-4|TRBJ2-7|14|.|few
CASSLRPHSYEQYF
TGTGCCAGCAGTTTACGACCTCACAGCTACGAGCAGTACTTC
>TRBV19|TRBJ2-6|17|TRBD1|few
CASRDRDRVYGANVLTF
TGTGCCAGTAGAGACCGGGACAGGGTATATGGGGCCAACGTCCTGACTTTC
>TRBV12-3/TRBV12-4|TRBJ1-3|15|.|.
CASSLEDRSGNTIYF
TGTGCCAGCAGTTTAGAGGACAGATCTGGAAACACCATATATTTT
>TRBV6-2/TRBV6-3|TRBJ1-2|12|.|many
CASSPSTYGYTF
TGTGCCAGCAGTCCGAGTACCTATGGCTACACCTTC
>TRBV7-9|TRBJ2-1|14|TRBD1|.
CASSFDRDPNEQFF
TGTGCCAGCAGCTTCGACAGGGACCCGAATGAGCAGTTCTTC
>TRBV27|TRBJ1-1|13|.|.
CATQVGRHTEAFF
TGTGCCACCCAGGTGGGGAGACACACTGAAGCTTTCTTT
>TRBV4-1|TRBJ1-5|16|.|.
CASSQAVEQGTQPQHF
TGCGCCAGCAGCCAAGCGGTTGAACAGGGCACTCAGCCCCAGCATTTT
>TRBV24-1|TRBJ1-6|14|.|.
CATIEQGCESPLHF
TGTGCCACCATCGAACAGGGATGCGAATCACCCCTCCACTTT
>TRBV12-3/TRBV12-4|TRBJ2-3|16|TRBD1|once
CASSDGTGMFRDTQYF
TGTGCCAGCAGTGACGGGACAGGGATGTTTCGGGATACGCAGTATTTT
>TRBV4-1|TRBJ2-7|15|.|.
CASSQEMRQNHEQYF
TGCGCCAGCAGCCAAGAGATGCGACAGAACCACGAGCAGTACTTC
>TRBV5-8|TRBJ2-6|20|TRBD1|few
CASSLVGTASSLVGANVLTF
TGTGCCAGCAGCTTGGTAGGGACAGCCAGCTCCCTAGTTGGGGCCAACGTCCTGACTTTC
>TRBV7-8|TRBJ2-5|16|.|.
CASSPLEAGVQETQYF
TGTGCCAGCAGCCCCCTCGAGGCAGGGGTCCAAGAGACCCAGTACTTC
>TRBV6-5|TRBJ1-1|14|TRBD1|many
CASSSRGGGTEAFF
TGTGCCAGCAGTTCCAGGGGGGGCGGCACTGAAGCTTTCTTT
>TRBV5-1|TRBJ2-1|13|.|few
CASSVESYNEQFF
TGCGCCAGCAGCGTGGAGAGCTACAATGAGCAGTTCTTC
>TRBV7-9|TRBJ2-5|15|TRBD1|few
CASSLGQGMKETQYF
TGTGCCAGCAGCTTAGGACAGGGGATGAAAGAGACCCAGTACTTC
>TRBV6-5|TRBJ2-7|16|.|few
CASSLATGQPSYEQYF
TGTGCCAGCAGTTTAGCTACCGGGCAACCGTCCTACGAGCAGTACTTC
>TRBV27|TRBJ1-1|16|.|few
CASSPEGGGWNTEAFF
TGTGCCAGCAGCCCAGAGGGCGGGGGATGGAACACTGAAGCTTTCTTT
>TRBV6-6|TRBJ2-3|17|.|.
CASIRIAPGVGTDTQYF
TGTGCCAGCATCCGAATCGCCCCAGGGGTGGGCACAGATACGCAGTATTTT
>TRBV6-5|TRBJ2-3|15|.|once
CASGQGTVSTDTQYF
TGTGCCAGCGGCCAGGGCACGGTTAGCACAGATACGCAGTATTTT
>TRBV7-8|TRBJ1-3|14|TRBD1|.
CASSFRGQGSTIYF
TGTGCCAGCAGCTTCAGGGGACAGGGTTCCACCATATATTTT
>TRBV6-2/TRBV6-3|TRBJ1-2|15|.|.
CASSYSRDTGNGYTF
TGTGCCAGCAGTTACTCCCGGGACACGGGCAATGGCTACACCTTC
>TRBV28|TRBJ2-6|16|.|.
CASSLGGPSGANVLTF
TGTGCCAGCAGTTTAGGTGGCCCCTCTGGGGCCAACGTCCTGACTTTC
>TRBV4-1|TRBJ2-5|16|TRBD2|.
CASSQEMGGVGETQYF
TGCGCCAGCAGCCAAGAGATGGGAGGGGTCGGGGAGACCCAGTACTTC